This entry describes one TCR beta chain. A few counts support this clone. There is no known antigen for this receptor. One base away there is no much larger clone; base qualities are not given. The collaborating institutions used their own protocols to collect whole blood in K2EDTA tubes. For TCRbeta analysis, collaborators shipped samples as frozen whole blood, isolated PBMCs, or DNA extracted from either of those sample types. The immunoSEQ Assay, a bias-controlled multiplex PCR, was used to amplify TCRbeta CDR3 regions from genomic DNA. From the authors' description of their analysis: Nucleated cell counts per sample were estimated from amplification of reference gene primers within the assay. To quantify the absolute abundance of each unique TCRbeta CDR3 rearrangement, sequence reads were collapsed and filtered. For each sample, productive Simpson clonality was calculated by taking the square root of Simpson's diversity index across productive rearrangements. Sourced from immuneACCESS, this table was stored by TCRdb with only in-frame sequences that have V and J called. A share of the clones is absent; for the studies checked, an unresolved V gene accounts for under half, and the remainder has no known explanation. The V and J calls and clone size were taken over from that table, and D and trimming were inferred from the DNA. The sample includes some 350,000 clones, with nearly 90% observed a single time. The ten largest clones capture 6.5% of the sample.

The data stem from a study of blood T cell repertoires in COVID-19 (dated by TCRdb to about 2020). Turning to the overall study: Collaborator samples came from the United States, Italy and Spain and covered acute and convalescent phases of COVID-19. The prospective study material was composed of cDNA or gDNA derived from T cells, B-cell-depleted T cells, or PBMCs. Subjects who had been exposed to COVID-19, were actively infected with it, or had recovered from it provided the deeply sampled blood TCRbeta repertoires that made up the dataset. A freely available public database, intended as a resource for researchers studying the immune response to SARS-CoV-2, is where the repertoires were released. The samples were drawn from two sources: the first 160 participants of the ongoing ImmuneRACE study, and 1,200 or so subjects contributed by 6 global collaborators. The sample metadata nearly always contained a de-identified subject ID, COVID-19 status, age in years and sex. HLA class I and class II types, where available, came from metadata supplied by the sample provider rather than from assay-based typing.

General conclusions and limits of the study: The amount of clinical and demographic metadata varied by source and participant and was provided uncurated.

The V end gives up 5 bases and the J end 6 bases, leaving 3 bases in the junction not matched to a gene. The CDR3, from cysteine to phenylalanine, totals 14 residues. The DNA shown is the 42-base CDR3, in frame from base 1. From a lookup of the germline V gene (reference sequence), CDR1 and CDR2 are MNHEY and SMNVEV. The sequenced sample was peripheral blood. The receptor comes from a man in his late teens or twenties with active or convalescent COVID-19. The rearrangement combines TRBV27 with TRBJ1-6, with 8 bases matching TRBD1. The CDR3 has the sequence CASSTRGRNSPLHF. The sequenced DNA is TGTGCCAGCAGTACCAGGGGGCGTAATTCACCCCTCCACTTT.